What follows are 4 T cell receptor beta chains derived from one specimen sequenced in a study of beta chain features in type 1 diabetes. Whole-study findings and limits: TCRB CDR3s from Type 1 diabetes patients were moderately but significantly shorter in all four CD4+ subsets.

Expressed TCRB transcripts were sequenced because the isolated RNA had all been reverse transcribed beforehand. Here immunoSEQ multiplex PCR was the method, and the copy in TCRdb shows in-frame clones only, minus some. The sample records 50,000 to 70,000 clones, 40% to 65% being singletons. Their specific antigens are unknown. The sample consisted of Tregs from blood. These receptors were taken from a woman in her forties with type 1 diabetes.

This chain joins TRBV18 and TRBJ2-3; D is unresolved. CDR3 length: 16 residues. Per germline, CDR1 KGHSH and CDR2 LQKENI. Trimming took off 5 bases at V and 0 bases at J, with 15 bases between the two ends. The CDR3 DNA reads as TGTGCCAGCTCATCGACACTTATCGACAGCACAGATACGCAGTATTTT. As protein: CASSSTLIDSTDTQYF.

This chain uses TRBV6-6 with TRBJ2-7; 7 bases fit TRBD1. The CDR3 contains 15 residues. Per germline, CDR1 MNHNY and CDR2 SVGAGI (reference sequence). V dropped 1 base and J dropped 3; count of bases not matched to a gene: 6. The CDR3: CASSYLTGSGYEQYF. The DNA of the CDR3 is TGTGCCAGCAGTTACTTGACAGGGTCGGGCTACGAGCAGTACTTC.

The J gene is TRBJ2-7, the V gene TRBV7-2; a weak D match, TRBD1 (5 bases). CDR1 is SGHTA, CDR2 FQGNSA, per germline. The CDR3 totals 14 residues. The V end was cut by 2 bases, the J end by 2 bases, with 10 bases between. CDR3 region: CASSLTGPPYEQYF. As DNA, the CDR3 is TGTGCCAGCAGCTTAACAGGCCCCCCCTACGAGCAGTACTTC.

This clone was detected once. This chain joins TRBV7-9 and TRBJ2-5; D remains unclear. The CDR3 has 17 residues. V was clipped by 5 bases and J by 0 bases, with 19 bases between them. Germline V gives CDR1 SEHNR, CDR2 FQNEAQ (reference sequence). The CDR3 spells CASSPGIVGRNQETQYF. The CDR3 DNA is TGTGCCAGCAGCCCCGGTATCGTCGGTCGTAACCAAGAGACCCAGTACTTC.